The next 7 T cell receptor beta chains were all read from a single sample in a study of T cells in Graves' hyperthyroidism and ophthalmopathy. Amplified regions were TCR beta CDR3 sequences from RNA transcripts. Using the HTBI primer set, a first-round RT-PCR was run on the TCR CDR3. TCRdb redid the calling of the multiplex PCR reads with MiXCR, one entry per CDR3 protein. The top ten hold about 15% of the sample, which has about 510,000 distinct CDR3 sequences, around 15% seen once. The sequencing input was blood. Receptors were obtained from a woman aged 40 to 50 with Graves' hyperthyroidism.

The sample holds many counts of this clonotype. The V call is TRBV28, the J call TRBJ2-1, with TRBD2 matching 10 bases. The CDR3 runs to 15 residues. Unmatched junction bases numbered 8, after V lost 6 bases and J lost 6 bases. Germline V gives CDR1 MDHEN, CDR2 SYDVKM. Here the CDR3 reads CASSFGLAETNEQFF. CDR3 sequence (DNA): TGTGCCAGCAGCTTCGGACTAGCGGAGACCAATGAGCAGTTCTTC.

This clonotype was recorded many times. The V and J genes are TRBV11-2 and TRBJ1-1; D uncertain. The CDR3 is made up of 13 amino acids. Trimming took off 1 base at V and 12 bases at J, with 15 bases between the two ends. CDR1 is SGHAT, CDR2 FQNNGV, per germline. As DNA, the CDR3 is TGTGCCAGCAGCTTAGTTGCCCCAGGCAGGACTTTCTTT. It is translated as CASSLVAPGRTFF.

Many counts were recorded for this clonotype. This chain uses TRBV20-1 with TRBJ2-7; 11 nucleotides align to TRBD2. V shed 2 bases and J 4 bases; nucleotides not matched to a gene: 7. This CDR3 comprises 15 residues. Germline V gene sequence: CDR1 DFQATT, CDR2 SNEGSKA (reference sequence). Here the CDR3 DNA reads TGCAGTGCTAGACCCACTAGCGGGAGTATATACGAGCAGTACTTC. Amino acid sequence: CSARPTSGSIYEQYF.

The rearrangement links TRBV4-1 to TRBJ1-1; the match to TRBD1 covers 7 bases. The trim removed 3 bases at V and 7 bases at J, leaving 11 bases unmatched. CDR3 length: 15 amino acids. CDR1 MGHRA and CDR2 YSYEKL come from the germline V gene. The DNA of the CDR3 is TGCGCCAGCAGCCAGGACAGGTATGGGTTGGGTGAAGCTTTCTTT. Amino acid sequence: CASSQDRYGLGEAFF.

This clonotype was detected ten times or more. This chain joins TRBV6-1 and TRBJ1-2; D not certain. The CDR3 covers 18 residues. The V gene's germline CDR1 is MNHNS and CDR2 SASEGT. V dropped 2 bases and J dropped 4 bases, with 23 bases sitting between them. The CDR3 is CASSELRQYLAGFYGYTF. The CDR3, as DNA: TGTGCCAGCAGTGAATTGAGGCAGTATCTGGCTGGCTTCTATGGCTACACCTTC.

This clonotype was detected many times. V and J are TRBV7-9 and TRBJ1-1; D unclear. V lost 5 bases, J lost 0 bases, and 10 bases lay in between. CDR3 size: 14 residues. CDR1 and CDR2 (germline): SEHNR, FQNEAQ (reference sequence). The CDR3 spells CASSRMEMNTEAFF. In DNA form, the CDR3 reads TGTGCCAGCAGCCGCATGGAGATGAACACTGAAGCTTTCTTT.

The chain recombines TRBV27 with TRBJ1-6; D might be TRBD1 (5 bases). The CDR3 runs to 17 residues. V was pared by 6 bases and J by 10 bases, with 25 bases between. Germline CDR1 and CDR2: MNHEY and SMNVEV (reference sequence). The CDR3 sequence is CASRTDGAGSAWSPLHF. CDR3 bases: TGTGCCAGCAGGACCGATGGGGCGGGGAGTGCGTGGTCACCCCTCCACTTT.